What follows is one TCR beta chain and its context. CDR1 and CDR2 (germline): SNHLY, FYNNEI. The CDR3 length is 16 residues. V was pared by 2 bases and J by 0 bases, with 11 bases between. The authors' processing: Estimates of nucleated cell counts were drawn from the amplification of reference gene primers. Method: immunoSEQ multiplex PCR; TCRdb's copy keeps in-frame clones and lacks some. The V and J calls and clone size come from that table; D and trimming were worked out from the DNA. The table lists more than 35,000 clones, around nine tenths of them singletons. This sample was included in a study of blood T cell repertoires in COVID-19. Study overall: The United States, Italy and Spain were the sources of the acute and convalescent COVID-19 samples. PBMCs, B-cell-depleted T cells, or T cells were the source of the cDNA or gDNA that made up the material.

The specimen sequenced was peripheral blood. The TCR sequence derives from a human donor in a cohort sampled during active COVID-19. The chain is built from TRBV2 and TRBJ1-5, with D possibly TRBD1 on 6 matching bases. The CDR3 spells CASSETGPYSNQPQHF. The CDR3 DNA sequence: TGTGCCAGCAGTGAAACAGGGCCTTATAGCAATCAGCCCCAGCATTTT.